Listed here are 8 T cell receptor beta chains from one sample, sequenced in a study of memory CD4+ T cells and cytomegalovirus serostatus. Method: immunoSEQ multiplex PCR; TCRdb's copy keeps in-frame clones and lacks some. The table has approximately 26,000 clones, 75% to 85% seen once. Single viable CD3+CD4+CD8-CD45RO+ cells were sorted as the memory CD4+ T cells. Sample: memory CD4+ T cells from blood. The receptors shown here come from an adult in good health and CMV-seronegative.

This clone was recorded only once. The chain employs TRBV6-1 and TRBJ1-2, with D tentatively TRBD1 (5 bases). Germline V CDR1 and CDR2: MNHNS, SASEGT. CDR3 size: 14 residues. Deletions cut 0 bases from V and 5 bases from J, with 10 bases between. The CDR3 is CASSEAWGGYGYTF. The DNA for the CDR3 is TGTGCCAGCAGTGAAGCGTGGGGGGGGTATGGCTACACCTTC.

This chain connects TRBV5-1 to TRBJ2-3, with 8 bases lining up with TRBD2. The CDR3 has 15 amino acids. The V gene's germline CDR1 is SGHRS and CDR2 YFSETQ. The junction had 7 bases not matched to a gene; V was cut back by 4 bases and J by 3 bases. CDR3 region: CASSPTGGPTDTQYF. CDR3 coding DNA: TGCGCCAGCAGCCCAACGGGGGGGCCAACAGATACGCAGTATTTT. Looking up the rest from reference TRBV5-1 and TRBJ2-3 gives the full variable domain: KAGVTQTPRYLIKTRGQQVTLSCSPISGHRSVSWYQQTPGQGLQFLFEYFSETQRNKGNFPGRFSGRQFSNSRSEMNVSTLELGDSALYLCASSPTGGPTDTQYFGPGTRLTVL.

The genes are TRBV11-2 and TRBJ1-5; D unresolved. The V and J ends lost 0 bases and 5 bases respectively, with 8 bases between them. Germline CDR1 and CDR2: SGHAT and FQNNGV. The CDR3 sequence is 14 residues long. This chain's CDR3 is CASSLDRSYQPQHF. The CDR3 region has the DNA TGTGCCAGCAGCTTAGACCGCTCGTATCAGCCCCAGCATTTT.

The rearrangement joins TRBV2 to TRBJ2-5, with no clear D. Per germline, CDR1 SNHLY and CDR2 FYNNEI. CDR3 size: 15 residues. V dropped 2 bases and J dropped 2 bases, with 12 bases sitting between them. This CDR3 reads CASSERHDLQETQYF. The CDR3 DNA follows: TGTGCCAGCAGTGAACGGCACGACTTACAAGAGACCCAGTACTTC. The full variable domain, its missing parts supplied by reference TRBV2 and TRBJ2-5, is EPEVTQTPSHQVTQMGQEVILRCVPISNHLYFYWYRQILGQKVEFLVSFYNNEISEKSEIFDDQFSVERPDGSNFTLKIRSTKLEDSAMYFCASSERHDLQETQYFGPGTRLLVL.

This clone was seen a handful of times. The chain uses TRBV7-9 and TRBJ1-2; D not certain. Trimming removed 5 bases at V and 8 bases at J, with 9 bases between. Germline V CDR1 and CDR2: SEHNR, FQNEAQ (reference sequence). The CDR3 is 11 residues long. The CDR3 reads CASSPAGGYTF. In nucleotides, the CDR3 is TGTGCCAGCAGCCCGGCTGGAGGCTACACCTTC.

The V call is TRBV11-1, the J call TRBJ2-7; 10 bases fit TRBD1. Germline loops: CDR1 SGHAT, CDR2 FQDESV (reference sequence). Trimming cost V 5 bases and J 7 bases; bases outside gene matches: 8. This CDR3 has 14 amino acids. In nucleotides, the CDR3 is TGTGCCAGCAGCCCCCGGGACAGGGGATGGGAGCAGTACTTC. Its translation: CASSPRDRGWEQYF.

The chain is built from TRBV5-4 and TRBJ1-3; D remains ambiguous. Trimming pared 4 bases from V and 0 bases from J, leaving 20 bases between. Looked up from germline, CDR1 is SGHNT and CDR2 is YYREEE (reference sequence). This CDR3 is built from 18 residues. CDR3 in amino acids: CASSPSVWGSGSGNTIYF. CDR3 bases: TGTGCCAGCAGCCCGTCGGTGTGGGGTAGTGGCTCTGGAAACACCATATATTTT.

CDR3 region: CASSSGLFTDTQYF. CDR3 DNA sequence: TGTGCCAGCAGCTCGGGACTTTTCACAGATACGCAGTATTTT. The genes are TRBV5-6 and TRBJ2-3, with D possibly matching TRBD2 (6 bases). The CDR3 contains 14 residues. Trimming left V 3 bases short and J 2 bases short, with 10 bases between. Germline CDR1 and CDR2: SGHDT and YYEEEE.